These 19 T cell receptor beta chains came from one sample sequenced in a study of blood T cell repertoires in COVID-19. Only in-frame clones appear in the TCRdb table, and some are missing; sequencing was by immunoSEQ multiplex PCR. The sample has 200,000 to 250,000 clones; about 90% are singletons. Sequenced sample: PBMCs or T cells enriched from blood (not recorded which). These receptors all stem from a man aged 25 to 45 who had recovered from COVID-19.

The chain recombines TRBV20-1 with TRBJ1-2; D uncertain. Per the germline V gene, CDR1 is DFQATT and CDR2 is SNEGSKA (reference sequence). CDR3 size: 12 residues. V lost 3 bases to trimming and J lost 4 bases, with 9 bases between them. CDR3 DNA: TGCAGTGCTAGTCGGACTCTCTATGGCTACACCTTC. Translation: CSASRTLYGYTF.

The chain combines TRBV9 with TRBJ2-3; unclear D gene. CDR3 length equals 13 residues. Per the germline V gene, CDR1 is SGDLS and CDR2 is YYNGEE. Trimming took off 3 bases at V and 2 bases at J, with 7 bases between the two ends. The CDR3 reads CASSGSHTDTQYF. CDR3 in DNA: TGTGCCAGCAGCGGAAGCCACACAGATACGCAGTATTTT.

V usage is TRBV11-2 and J usage is TRBJ1-5; no reliable D call. V gave up 1 base and J gave up 9 bases, with 13 bases separating them. The CDR3 has 14 residues. Germline V gene lookup returns CDR1 SGHAT and CDR2 FQNNGV. CDR3 DNA: TGTGCCAGCAGCTTAGGTTCGGGGTTAGGGCCCCAGCATTTT. Translated, it gives CASSLGSGLGPQHF.

The chain is built from TRBV9 and TRBJ2-6; the D gene is possibly TRBD2 (7 bases). The germline V gene has CDR1 SGDLS and CDR2 YYNGEE. The CDR3 is 19 residues long. V was shortened by 0 bases and J by 0 bases, with 16 bases between the two germline ends. The CDR3 nucleotides read TGTGCCAGCAGCGTAGTCGGAGGGGGGGCGTCCTCTGGGGCCAACGTCCTGACTTTC. As protein: CASSVVGGGASSGANVLTF.

A note on this clone: Distinct nucleotide sequences in the sample also encode this CDR3. The chain recombines TRBV7-9 with TRBJ1-2; TRBD1 aligns across 7 bases. After removal of 5 bases from V and 7 bases from J, the junction contained 7 bases not matched to a gene. The length of the CDR3 is 13 residues. Germline V lookup: CDR1 SEHNR, CDR2 FQNEAQ (reference sequence). For the CDR3, the DNA is TGTGCCAGCAGCACAACAGGGGTAGGTGGCTACACCTTC. Translating gives CASSTTGVGGYTF.

V and J are TRBV7-2 and TRBJ2-1; 8 positions match TRBD1. The junction had 3 bases not matched to a gene; V was cut back by 3 bases and J by 8 bases. The V gene's germline CDR1 is SGHTA and CDR2 FQGNSA. This CDR3 comprises 13 residues. The CDR3 DNA reads TGTGCCAGCAGCTTTCAGGGGGCGGATGAGCAGTTCTTC. It translates to CASSFQGADEQFF.

CDR3 in DNA: TGTGCCAGCAGCTTACCGGGACAGATCTACGAGCAGTACTTC. Its translation is CASSLPGQIYEQYF. This chain links TRBV5-4 with TRBJ2-7; 7 bases line up with TRBD1. The V gene end was trimmed by 2 bases and the J gene end by 3 bases; junction bases not matched to a gene: 5. Germline V gives CDR1 SGHNT, CDR2 YYREEE (reference sequence). CDR3 size: 14 residues.

The J gene is TRBJ1-3, the V gene TRBV2; D ambiguous. The CDR3 length is 18 residues. Germline loops: CDR1 SNHLY, CDR2 FYNNEI. Deletions cut 3 bases from V and 3 bases from J, with 21 bases between. CDR3: CASSENSPHPVSGNTIYF. In DNA form, the CDR3 reads TGTGCCAGCAGTGAGAACAGTCCACACCCTGTGAGTGGAAACACCATATATTTT.

The chain combines TRBV3-1 (or the pseudogene TRBV3-2) with TRBJ1-6; weak D call: TRBD1 (5 bases). Germline CDR1 reads LGHDT; CDR2 reads YNNKEL (reference sequence). V was trimmed by 1 base and J by 8 bases, leaving 15 bases between them. This CDR3 region has 16 residues. In DNA form, the CDR3 reads TGTGCCAGCAGCCAAGGCAACCAGGGTGTTGATTCACCCCTCCACTTT. Amino acids: CASSQGNQGVDSPLHF.

V usage is TRBV10-2 and J usage is TRBJ1-3, with D possibly matching TRBD1 (6 bases). V lost 6 bases and J 7 bases, leaving 16 bases between the germline ends. The CDR3 extends over 14 amino acids. Germline V CDR1 and CDR2: WSHSY, SAAADI. The CDR3 loop is CASREQGVVNTIYF. CDR3 sequence (DNA): TGCGCCAGCAGGGAACAGGGTGTTGTTAACACCATATATTTT.

The CDR3 bases are TGTGCCAGCAGTTATACGGACAGTCGCGACACTGAAGCTTTCTTT. This codes for CASSYTDSRDTEAFF. This rearrangement joins TRBV5-6 to TRBJ1-1, with TRBD1 as a possible D gene (6 bases). The CDR3 runs 15 residues. V was clipped by 5 bases and J by 3 bases, with 17 bases between them. Germline V gives CDR1 SGHDT, CDR2 YYEEEE.

The chain joins TRBV2 to TRBJ2-1; 7 bases map to TRBD2. Germline loops: CDR1 SNHLY, CDR2 FYNNEI. V was pared by 6 bases and J by 6 bases, with 14 bases of the junction left unmatched. This CDR3 region has 16 residues. In DNA, the CDR3 is TGTGCCAGCAGCTTAATGGGTCGGGAGGCTACCAATGAGCAGTTCTTC. It translates to CASSLMGREATNEQFF.

The chain has TRBV27 and TRBJ2-7; possible D gene TRBD1, 6 bases. CDR3 length: 13 residues. The V end was cut by 3 bases, the J end by 3 bases, with 9 bases between. Looked up from germline, CDR1 is MNHEY and CDR2 is SMNVEV (reference sequence). The CDR3 protein is CASSLTGLYEQYF. CDR3 nucleotides: TGTGCCAGCAGTTTGACAGGTCTCTACGAGCAGTACTTC.

V and J are TRBV9 and TRBJ1-3, with a tentative D call TRBD1 (5 bases). The CDR3 loop spans 17 amino acids. Germline assignment: CDR1 SGDLS and CDR2 YYNGEE. The ends were cut back, 4 bases at V and 0 bases at J, with 17 bases in the middle. The CDR3 sequence is CASSRSTGPSSGNTIYF. DNA for the CDR3: TGTGCCAGCAGCCGATCCACAGGACCCAGCTCTGGAAACACCATATATTTT.

V is TRBV27 and J is TRBJ2-1; D is possibly TRBD1 (7 bases). Germline values: CDR1 MNHEY, CDR2 SMNVEV (reference sequence). The CDR3 extends over 11 amino acids. V lost 7 bases to trimming and J lost 9 bases, with 10 bases between them. CDR3 region: CASNRGGEQFF. CDR3 sequence (DNA): TGTGCCAGCAACAGGGGAGGTGAGCAGTTCTTC.

This sequence joins TRBV4-1 and TRBJ2-4; the D gene is possibly TRBD1 (7 bases). CDR1 is MGHRA and CDR2 is YSYEKL in the germline V gene. V was pared by 1 base and J by 3 bases, with 19 bases between. The length of the CDR3 is 18 residues. CDR3 region: CASSQGAARGDGKNIQYF. In nucleotides, the CDR3 is TGCGCCAGCAGCCAAGGGGCTGCCAGGGGGGACGGCAAAAACATTCAGTACTTC.

The chain couples TRBV18 to TRBJ1-4, with 9 bases fitting TRBD1. CDR3 length equals 15 residues. In germline, CDR1 is KGHSH, CDR2 LQKENI. V shed 6 bases and J 3 bases; nucleotides not matched to a gene: 5. CDR3 nucleotide sequence: TGTGCCAGCTCGGTAAACAGGGGGCCTAATGAAAAACTGTTTTTT. Its protein product is CASSVNRGPNEKLFF.

On this clone itself: This specimen includes other DNA sequences encoding the same CDR3. The chain has TRBV7-9 and TRBJ2-5, with a possible D match to TRBD2 (6 bases). The CDR3 loop spans 14 amino acids. The V end lost 3 bases, the J end lost 1 base, and 9 bases lay between the germline ends. The germline gives CDR1 SEHNR, CDR2 FQNEAQ (reference sequence). The CDR3 DNA is TGTGCCAGCAGCTTTTCGGGACTCCAAGAGACCCAGTACTTC. Translated: CASSFSGLQETQYF.

The chain employs TRBV18 and TRBJ1-2, with unresolved D. Germline CDR1 KGHSH, CDR2 LQKENI. CDR3 length: 16 residues. Trimming stripped 2 bases from V and 2 bases from J, with 15 bases between. The CDR3 sequence is CASSPWRVAGNYGYTF. DNA for the CDR3: TGTGCCAGCTCACCATGGCGGGTAGCAGGAAACTATGGCTACACCTTC. Full variable domain (remainder filled in from reference TRBV18 and TRBJ1-2): NAGVMQNPRHLVRRRGQEARLRCSPMKGHSHVYWYRQLPEEGLKFMVYLQKENIIDESGMPKERFSAEFPKEGPSILRIQQVVRGDSAAYFCASSPWRVAGNYGYTFGSGTRLTVV.